This TCR beta chain appears in the sequencing data of a study of T cells in Graves' hyperthyroidism and ophthalmopathy. Points from the study as a whole: Median prediction lead before ophthalmopathy onset was around 6.9 months with the model. Among thyroid clonotypes expanded above 0.001, most also appeared in blood.

TCR beta CDR3 sequences were amplified from RNA transcripts. Carried out on the TCR CDR3, a first-round RT-PCR used the HTBI primer set. TCRdb reprocessed the multiplex PCR reads via MiXCR and lists one record per CDR3 protein. The sample lists some 600,000 distinct CDR3 sequences, approximately 15% occurring once. Germline loops: CDR1 LGHDT, CDR2 YNNKEL (reference sequence). The CDR3 has 16 amino acids. V shed 4 bases, J shed 6 bases, and the junction held 10 bases outside the gene matches. Not enrolled were patients with uncontrolled infection, other autoimmune disease, pregnancy or lactation. Thyroid ultrasound and orbital computed tomography, with clinical symptoms and serum thyroxine and TRAb, informed diagnoses. This clonotype was counted at least ten times. The antigen is undetermined.

This chain uses TRBV3-1 with TRBJ2-2, with 8 nucleotides matching TRBD1. The origin of this receptor is a woman aged 30 to 39 with Graves' hyperthyroidism that later progressed to Graves' ophthalmopathy. Sequencing was carried out using blood. CDR3 nucleotides: TGTGCCAGCAGCCCCCCCAGGGGGCAAGGCCCCGGGGAGCTGTTTTTT. Residues: CASSPPRGQGPGELFF.